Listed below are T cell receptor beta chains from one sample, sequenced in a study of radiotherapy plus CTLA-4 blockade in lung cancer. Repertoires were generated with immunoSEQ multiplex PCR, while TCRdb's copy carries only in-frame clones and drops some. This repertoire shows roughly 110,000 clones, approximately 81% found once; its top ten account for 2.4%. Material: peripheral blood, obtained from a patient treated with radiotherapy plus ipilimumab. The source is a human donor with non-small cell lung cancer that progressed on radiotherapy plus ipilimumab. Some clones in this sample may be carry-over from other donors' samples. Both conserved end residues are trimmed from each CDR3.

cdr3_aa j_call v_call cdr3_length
ASSPPGTVDSPLH TRBJ1-6 TRBV7-9 13
ASSLLPLAKNIQY TRBJ2-4 TRBV5-4 13
ASSVVQNNSPLH TRBJ1-6 TRBV9 12
ASSLDRLKGYT TRBJ1-2 TRBV5-1 11
ASSFGGPKAGELF TRBJ2-2 TRBV7-6 13
ASSRGWDTQY TRBJ2-3 TRBV7-9 10
SARGQKGLKNTEAF TRBJ1-1 TRBV29-1 14
AITIGQGNEYEQY TRBJ2-7 TRBV10-3 13
ASSLGAESSYEQY TRBJ2-7 TRBV5-4 13
ASSIYIRQPQH TRBJ1-5 TRBV19 11
ASRLAGTDTYNEQF TRBJ2-1 TRBV6-6 14